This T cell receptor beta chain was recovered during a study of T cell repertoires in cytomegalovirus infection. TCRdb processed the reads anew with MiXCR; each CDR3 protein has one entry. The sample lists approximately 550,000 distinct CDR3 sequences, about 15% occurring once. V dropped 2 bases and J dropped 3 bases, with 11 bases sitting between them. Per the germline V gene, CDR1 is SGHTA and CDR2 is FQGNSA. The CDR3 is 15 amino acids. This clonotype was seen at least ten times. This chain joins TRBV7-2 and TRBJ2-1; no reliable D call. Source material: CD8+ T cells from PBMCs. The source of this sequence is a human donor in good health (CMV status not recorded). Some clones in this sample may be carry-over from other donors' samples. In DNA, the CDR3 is TGTGCCAGCAGCTTAACGGAGTACGGCTACAATGAGCAGTTCTTC. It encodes CASSLTEYGYNEQFF.